This T cell receptor (beta chain) was identified in a study of beta chain features in type 1 diabetes. Study-wide results and caveats: Significant though moderate, a shortening of TCRB CDR3s appeared in all four CD4+ subsets of Type 1 diabetes patients.

All of the isolated RNA was reverse transcribed, so expressed TCRB transcripts were sequenced. The table came from immunoSEQ multiplex PCR; TCRdb's copy has only in-frame clones and leaves some out. Of roughly 700,000 clones detected, over 10% appear once; the ten largest clones hold about 0.02%. As to this clone: Its antigen is undetermined. Different DNA sequences within this sample yield the same CDR3.

The receptor comes from a man aged 18 to 29 with type 1 diabetes. The sample consisted of naive CD4+ T cells from blood.

The CDR3: CASSVTQETQYF. CDR3 nucleotides: TGTGCCAGCAGTGTAACTCAAGAGACCCAGTACTTC. V usage is TRBV2 and J usage is TRBJ2-5; D remains ambiguous. Germline assignment: CDR1 SNHLY and CDR2 FYNNEI. V lost 4 bases, J lost 2 bases, and 5 bases lay in between. CDR3 length equals 12 residues.